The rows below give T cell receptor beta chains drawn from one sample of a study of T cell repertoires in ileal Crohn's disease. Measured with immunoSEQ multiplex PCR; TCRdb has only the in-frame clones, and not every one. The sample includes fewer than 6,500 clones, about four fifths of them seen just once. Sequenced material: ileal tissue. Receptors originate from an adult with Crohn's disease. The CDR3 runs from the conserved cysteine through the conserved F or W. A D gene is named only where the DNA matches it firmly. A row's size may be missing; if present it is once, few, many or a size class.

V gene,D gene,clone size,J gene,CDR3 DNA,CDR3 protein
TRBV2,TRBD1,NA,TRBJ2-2,TGTGCCAGCAGGGACAGGCCAAACACCGGGGAGCTGTTTTTT,CASRDRPNTGELFF
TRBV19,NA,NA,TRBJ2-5,TGTGCCAGCGGGCGGGACTTTCAAGAGACCCAGTACTTC,CASGRDFQETQYF
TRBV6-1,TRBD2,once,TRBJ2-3,TGTGCCAGCAGTCCCTTAGCGGGAGGAACAGATACGCAGTATTTT,CASSPLAGGTDTQYF
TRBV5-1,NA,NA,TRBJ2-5,TGCGCCAGCCGAGGAACGGCGGGGGAGACCCAGTACTTC,CASRGTAGETQYF
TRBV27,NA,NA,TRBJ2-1,TGTGCCAGCAGTTTAGGGGCGGATCAGTTCTTC,CASSLGADQFF
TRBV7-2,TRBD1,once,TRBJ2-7,TGTGCCAGCAGCTTAGAACCGACAGGGTGGAGTAGCTCCTACGAGCAGTACTTC,CASSLEPTGWSSSYEQYF
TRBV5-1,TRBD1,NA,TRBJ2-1,TGCGCCAGCAGCTTCCAACAGGGGACTGAGCAGTTCTTC,CASSFQQGTEQFF
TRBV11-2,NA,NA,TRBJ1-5,TGTGCCAGCAGCTTAGGTCGGGGGGGGAATCAGCCCCAGCATTTT,CASSLGRGGNQPQHF
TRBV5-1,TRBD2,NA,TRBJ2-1,TGCGCCAGCAGTCCCCTAGCGGGAGTGTTCAATGAGCAGTTCTTC,CASSPLAGVFNEQFF
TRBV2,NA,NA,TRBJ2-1,TGTGCCAGTAGAAACAATGAGCAGTTCTTC,CASRNNEQFF
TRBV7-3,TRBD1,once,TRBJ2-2,TGTGCCAGCAGCAAGGACAGGGTGGGCACCGGGGAGCTGTTTTTT,CASSKDRVGTGELFF
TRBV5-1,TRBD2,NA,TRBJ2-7,TGCGCCAGCAGCAAAAGCGGGGAGGCCACCTACGAGCAGTACTTC,CASSKSGEATYEQYF
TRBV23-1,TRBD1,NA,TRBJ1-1,TGCGCCAGCAGTCAATCGCTTACTGGGACAGGGAACACTGAAGCTTTCTTT,CASSQSLTGTGNTEAFF
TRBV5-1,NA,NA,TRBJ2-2,TGCGCCAGCAGCATAGACAGTTACACCGGGGAGCTGTTTTTT,CASSIDSYTGELFF
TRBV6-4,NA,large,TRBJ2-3,TGTGCCAGCAGTGACACGGGTACTAGCACAGATACGCAGTATTTT,CASSDTGTSTDTQYF
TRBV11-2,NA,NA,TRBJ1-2,TGTGCCAGCAGCTTAGTTATCTCGACAGCTAACTATGGCTACACCTTC,CASSLVISTANYGYTF
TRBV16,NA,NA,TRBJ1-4,TGTGCCAGCAGCCAATCGAACATTAATGAAAAACTGTTTTTT,CASSQSNINEKLFF
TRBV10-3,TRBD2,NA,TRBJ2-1,TGTGCCATCAGCTTCTTCCCGACTAGCGGGAGGTGGGATGAGCAGTTCTTC,CAISFFPTSGRWDEQFF
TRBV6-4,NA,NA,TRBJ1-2,TGTGCCAGCAGACCCCGGGGAGCGCCCACTAACTATGGCTACACCTTC,CASRPRGAPTNYGYTF
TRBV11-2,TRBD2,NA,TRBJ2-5,TGTGCCAGCAGCTTAAGGTTCGGGGGGAGCGGGAGTGAGACCCAGTACTTC,CASSLRFGGSGSETQYF
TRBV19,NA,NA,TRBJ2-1,TGTGCCAGTAGTATCGCGGGCCTTTACAATGAGCAGTTCTTC,CASSIAGLYNEQFF
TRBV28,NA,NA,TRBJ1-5,TGTGCCAGCAGACTACAGGGTGGGCCCCAGCATTTT,CASRLQGGPQHF
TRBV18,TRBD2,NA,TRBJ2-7,TGTGCCAGCTCACTTGGACTAGCGGGAGAGTACGAGCAGTACTTC,CASSLGLAGEYEQYF
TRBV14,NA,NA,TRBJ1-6,TGTGCCAGCAGCCGTGGGACATTCATTTATTCACCCCTCCACTTT,CASSRGTFIYSPLHF
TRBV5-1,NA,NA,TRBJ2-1,TGCGCCAGCAGCTTGGCCAGCGGACCTAATGAGCAGTTCTTC,CASSLASGPNEQFF
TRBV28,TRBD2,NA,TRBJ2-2,TGTGCCAGCAGGCAATCCGGGACTACATACACCGGGGAGCTGTTTTTT,CASRQSGTTYTGELFF
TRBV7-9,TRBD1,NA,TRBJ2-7,TGTGCCAGCAGCTTGAGACAGGGGGGGACCTACGAGCAGTACTTC,CASSLRQGGTYEQYF
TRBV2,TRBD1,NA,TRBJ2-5,TGTGCCAGCAGCCAAAGGACAGGGGTTGGGCCAAGGGCCCAGTACTTC,CASSQRTGVGPRAQYF
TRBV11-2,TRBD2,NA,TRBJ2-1,TGTGCCAGCAGCCCCCCCCCTTGGGCTAGCGGGAGGGCCTTCAATGAGCAGTTCTTC,CASSPPPWASGRAFNEQFF
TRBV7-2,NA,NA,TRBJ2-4,TGTGCCAGCAGCCCCGATGGGGCGGGGGCCAAAAACATTCAGTACTTC,CASSPDGAGAKNIQYF
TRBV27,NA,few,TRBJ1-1,TGTGCCAGCAGTGATAGCCCGACAGTGAACACTGAAGCTTTCTTT,CASSDSPTVNTEAFF
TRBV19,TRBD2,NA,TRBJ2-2,TGTGCCAGTAGTACTTATAGCGGGAGGACCGGGGAGCTGTTTTTT,CASSTYSGRTGELFF
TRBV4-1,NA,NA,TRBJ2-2,TGCGCCAGCAGCCAACTGGGGCGTACGAACACCGGGGAGCTGTTTTTT,CASSQLGRTNTGELFF
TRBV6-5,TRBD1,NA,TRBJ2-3,TGTGCCAGCAGTTCCGACAGGGGCAGGGGCACAGATACGCAGTATTTT,CASSSDRGRGTDTQYF
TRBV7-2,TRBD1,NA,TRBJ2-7,TGTGCCAGCAGCTTAGATACCGGGACAGGGAGCTACGAGCAGTACTTC,CASSLDTGTGSYEQYF
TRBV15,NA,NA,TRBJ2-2,TGTGCCACCAGCAGAGACGGGGTGATCGTTTCCGGGGAGCTGTTTTTT,CATSRDGVIVSGELFF